Each of the 3 T cell receptor beta chains below was sequenced from the same sample in a study of T-cell memory formation after mild COVID-19. TCRdb fed the 5' RACE reads into MiXCR, producing one record per CDR3 protein. This sample has roughly 450,000 distinct CDR3 sequences; around a sixth occur once, and the top ten carry around 12%. Sequenced: PBMCs or a T cell subset sorted from them (not recorded which). Source of these receptors: an adult woman who had mild COVID-19 (a few samples of this study predate the infection). Cell type and time point are not known.

The chain is built from TRBV5-1 and TRBJ2-5, with 9 bases fitting TRBD2. Trimming removed 1 base from V and 4 bases from J; junction bases left unmatched: 5. The length of the CDR3 is 15 residues. Germline CDR1 and CDR2: SGHRS and YFSETQ. Written as DNA, the CDR3 is TGCGCCAGCAGCTTGAAGCTAGCGGGAACAGAGACCCAGTACTTC. Translated, it gives CASSLKLAGTETQYF. The variable domain in full, completed from reference TRBV5-1 and TRBJ2-5, reads KAGVTQTPRYLIKTRGQQVTLSCSPISGHRSVSWYQQTPGQGLQFLFEYFSETQRNKGNFPGRFSGRQFSNSRSEMNVSTLELGDSALYLCASSLKLAGTETQYFGPGTRLLVL.

Written as DNA, the CDR3 is TGTGCCAGCAGCGCCGACAGTGGGGAAAAACTGTTTTTT. It is translated as CASSADSGEKLFF. The chain employs TRBV9 and TRBJ1-4, with a possible D match to TRBD1 (5 bases). V was clipped by 3 bases and J by 8 bases, with 11 bases between them. This CDR3 is 13 amino acids long. Germline CDR1 reads SGDLS; CDR2 reads YYNGEE.

This clonotype was picked up many times. The chain employs TRBV5-1 and TRBJ1-1; 7 bases are shared with TRBD1. The ends lost 2 bases at V and 2 bases at J; junction bases unmatched: 3. The V gene's germline CDR1 is SGHRS and CDR2 YFSETQ. This CDR3 contains 14 residues. The CDR3 protein is CASSFNRGNTEAFF. The CDR3 DNA reads as TGCGCCAGCAGCTTCAACAGGGGAAACACTGAAGCTTTCTTT.